These 20 T cell receptor beta chains originate from one sample sequenced in a study of shared clonotypes between healthy human individuals. Clones were sequenced by immunoSEQ multiplex PCR, and TCRdb holds only the in-frame ones, with some missing. Of some 2,500,000 clones in the sample, less than 95% were seen once. Sequenced: naive CD4+ T cells from PBMCs. Subset given: CD45RA+ positively selected. Receptors originate from a man aged 18 to 29 in good health. Some clones in this sample may be carry-over from other donors' samples.

The chain is built from TRBV11-1 and TRBJ1-2; 8 bases align to TRBD1. With 4 bases clipped from V and 7 bases from J, the junction kept 11 bases outside the gene matches. Germline V lookup: CDR1 SGHAT, CDR2 FQDESV (reference sequence). This CDR3 region has 15 residues. The CDR3 DNA follows: TGTGCCAGCAGCTCCCCGACAGGGGTCCATCTTGGCTACACCTTC. It is translated as CASSSPTGVHLGYTF.

V gene TRBV29-1 combines with J gene TRBJ2-7, with D uncertain. The CDR3 covers 13 residues. V gave up 3 bases and J gave up 2 bases, with 11 bases separating them. CDR1 SQVTM and CDR2 ANQGSEA come from the germline V gene. In DNA form, the CDR3 reads TGCAGCGTTGAGTCGCGGCTAACCTACGAGCAGTACTTC. Its protein product is CSVESRLTYEQYF.

This clone has only one observation. V usage is TRBV5-8 and J usage is TRBJ2-7, with 7 bases that match TRBD2. The germline CDR1 and CDR2 sequences are SGHTS and YDEGEE. Trimming at V came to 4 bases and at J to 3 bases, leaving 7 bases not matched to a gene. The CDR3 has 14 amino acids. The CDR3 protein is CASSPRDYGYEQYF. CDR3 sequence (DNA): TGTGCCAGCAGCCCCAGGGACTACGGCTACGAGCAGTACTTC.

V and J are TRBV6-5 and TRBJ2-1; possible D gene TRBD2, 6 bases. Trimming left V 5 bases short and J 12 bases short, with 11 bases between. Germline lookup yields CDR1 MNHEY and CDR2 SVGAGI. The CDR3 runs 11 residues. The CDR3 coding sequence is TGTGCCAGCAGTCGTCGGGAGTGGCAGTTCTTC. Its protein is CASSRREWQFF.

The chain joins TRBV7-3 to TRBJ1-1; TRBD1 matches at 7 bases. The trim removed 4 bases at V and 7 bases at J, leaving 6 bases unmatched. The CDR3 has 13 residues. Germline V CDR1 and CDR2: SGHTA, FQGTGA. The CDR3 spells CASSSTGRDEAFF. For the CDR3, the DNA is TGTGCCAGCAGCTCGACAGGGCGGGATGAAGCTTTCTTT. Variable domain in full (rest from reference TRBV7-3 and TRBJ1-1): GAGVSQTPSNKVTEKGKYVELRCDPISGHTALYWYRQSLGQGPEFLIYFQGTGAADDSGLPNDRFFAVRPEGSVSTLKIQRTERGDSAVYLCASSSTGRDEAFFGQGTRLTVV.

A word on this clone: Germline and junction disagree at one end, which may indicate a read error. The CDR3: CASRPGQLYKLDF. As DNA, the CDR3 is TGTGCCAGCAGGCCCGGACAGCTCTACAAGTTGGATTTT. V gene TRBV28 combines with J gene TRBJ1-5, with D possibly matching TRBD1 (6 bases). Germline V CDR1 and CDR2: MDHEN, SYDVKM. This CDR3 is 13 amino acids long.

This clone was detected once. The J gene is TRBJ2-2, the V gene TRBV7-7, with D possibly being TRBD2 (6 bases). The CDR3 contains 16 residues. The V end lost 5 bases, the J end lost 3 bases, and 16 bases lay between the germline ends. CDR1 and CDR2 from the germline V gene are SSHAT and FNYEAQ (reference sequence). CDR3 sequence: CASSPSRSGHTGELFF. The CDR3 DNA sequence: TGTGCCAGCAGCCCCTCGCGTAGCGGCCACACCGGGGAGCTGTTTTTT.

The J gene is TRBJ1-2, the V gene TRBV7-2; D not resolved. CDR1 is SGHTA and CDR2 is FQGNSA in the germline V gene. This CDR3 is built from 14 residues. The V and J ends lost 1 base and 4 bases respectively, with 10 bases between them. Here the CDR3 reads CASSLGPLSYGYTF. The CDR3 region has the DNA TGTGCCAGCAGCTTAGGGCCCTTGAGCTATGGCTACACCTTC.

The gene calls are TRBV7-9 and TRBJ2-5; no reliable D call. CDR1 SEHNR and CDR2 FQNEAQ come from the germline V gene (reference sequence). The CDR3 loop spans 15 amino acids. Trimming pared 2 bases from V and 5 bases from J, leaving 15 bases between. The DNA of the CDR3 is TGTGCCAGCAGCTTAAATGGTCACCCTGAGGAGACCCAGTACTTC. Protein: CASSLNGHPEETQYF. Variable domain in full (rest from reference TRBV7-9 and TRBJ2-5): DTGVSQNPRHKITKRGQNVTFRCDPISEHNRLYWYRQTLGQGPEFLTYFQNEAQLEKSRLLSDRFSAERPKGSFSTLEIQRTEQGDSAMYLCASSLNGHPEETQYFGPGTRLLVL.

This clone was seen just once. The chain has TRBV6-5 and TRBJ2-1, with D unclear. Trimming removed 2 bases from V and 4 bases from J, with 6 bases in between. CDR3 length: 13 residues. From germline, CDR1 is MNHEY and CDR2 SVGAGI. CDR3 loop: CASSYRRYNEQFF. The CDR3 region has the DNA TGTGCCAGCAGTTACCGCAGGTACAATGAGCAGTTCTTC.

The chain couples TRBV2 to TRBJ2-7; D call uncertain. CDR3 length: 14 amino acids. The germline V gene has CDR1 SNHLY and CDR2 FYNNEI. Trimming removed 4 bases from V and 3 bases from J, with 13 bases in between. DNA for the CDR3: TGTGCCAGCAGTGGAGCCCGCTCAGGCTACGAGCAGTACTTC. Protein sequence: CASSGARSGYEQYF.

This chain joins TRBV27 and TRBJ2-1; 9 bases fit TRBD2. CDR1 is MNHEY, CDR2 SMNVEV, per germline (reference sequence). The CDR3 sequence is 16 residues long. V was clipped by 6 bases and J by 14 bases; unmatched bases: 20. As DNA, the CDR3 is TGTGCCAGCAGAAGTCGTGGGCTAGCGGGAATTGGTGGGGAGTTCTTC. It encodes CASRSRGLAGIGGEFF.

The rearrangement links TRBV7-2 to TRBJ2-5, with unresolved D. V lost 1 base and J lost 1, with 7 bases in between. The CDR3 is made up of 14 amino acids. CDR1 and CDR2 from the germline V gene are SGHTA and FQGNSA. CDR3 nucleotides: TGTGCCAGCAGCTTAGTACGCAGCCAAGAGACCCAGTACTTC. Translating gives CASSLVRSQETQYF.

J is TRBJ2-6 and V is TRBV5-1, with D perhaps matching TRBD1 (5 bases). V lost 0 bases and J lost 0, with 10 bases in between. Germline V gene sequence: CDR1 SGHRS, CDR2 YFSETQ. The CDR3 is made up of 17 amino acids. The CDR3 spells CASSLDEDSSGANVLTF. The CDR3 DNA follows: TGCGCCAGCAGCTTGGACGAAGACAGCTCTGGGGCCAACGTCCTGACTTTC.

The chain recombines TRBV19 with TRBJ2-1; 7 bases map to TRBD2. Trimming cost V 1 base and J 5 bases; bases outside gene matches: 8. The CDR3 has 16 amino acids. Germline CDR1 is LNHDA and CDR2 is SQIVND (reference sequence). CDR3 sequence: CASSIGGLHKNNEQFF. The CDR3 DNA sequence: TGTGCCAGTAGTATAGGGGGACTACACAAAAACAATGAGCAGTTCTTC. The whole variable domain, filled in from reference TRBV19 and TRBJ2-1, reads DGGITQSPKYLFRKEGQNVTLSCEQNLNHDAMYWYRQDPGQGLRLIYYSQIVNDFQKGDIAEGYSVSREKKESFPLTVTSAQKNPTAFYLCASSIGGLHKNNEQFFGPGTRLTVL.

The V gene is TRBV19, the J gene TRBJ2-1; 7 bases match TRBD2. This CDR3 region has 13 residues. Germline V gene lookup returns CDR1 LNHDA and CDR2 SQIVND (reference sequence). With V trimmed by 2 bases and J by 12 bases, 7 bases remained unmatched. The CDR3, as DNA: TGTGCCAGTAGTATACTAGCGGAGACGGGGCAGTTCTTC. As protein: CASSILAETGQFF.

The chain combines TRBV28 with TRBJ2-7; D call uncertain. The germline V and J ends were trimmed by 5 bases and 6 bases, with 11 bases remaining between them. This CDR3 has 12 residues. Looked up from germline, CDR1 is MDHEN and CDR2 is SYDVKM. CDR3 coding DNA: TGTGCCAGCAGTACTTCTGGGGTCGAGCAGTACTTC. Translating gives CASSTSGVEQYF.

This chain connects TRBV28 to TRBJ2-5; TRBD1 agrees at 8 bases. The CDR3 totals 15 residues. V shed 5 bases, J shed 5 bases, and the junction held 10 bases outside the gene matches. Germline CDR1 reads MDHEN; CDR2 reads SYDVKM. As DNA, the CDR3 is TGTGCCAGCAGTCCGTGGACAGGGCTTGGCGAGACCCAGTACTTC. Translation: CASSPWTGLGETQYF. Using reference TRBV28 and TRBJ2-5 for the parts outside the CDR3, the full variable domain is DVKVTQSSRYLVKRTGEKVFLECVQDMDHENMFWYRQDPGLGLRLIYFSYDVKMKEKGDIPEGYSVSREKKERFSLILESASTNQTSMYLCASSPWTGLGETQYFGPGTRLLVL.

The gene calls are TRBV27 and TRBJ1-5; D is ambiguous. In germline, CDR1 is MNHEY, CDR2 SMNVEV (reference sequence). The length of the CDR3 is 15 residues. Trimming took 5 bases from V and 1 from J, leaving 12 bases between them. This chain's CDR3 is CASSGRGASNQPQHF. CDR3 nucleotide sequence: TGTGCCAGCAGTGGCCGGGGAGCCAGCAATCAGCCCCAGCATTTT.

This rearrangement joins TRBV6-1 to TRBJ1-5; D gene unclear. The CDR3 has 15 residues. V gave up 3 bases and J gave up 3 bases, with 12 bases separating them. Germline V gives CDR1 MNHNS, CDR2 SASEGT. CDR3 sequence: CASSDGSPTNQPQHF. In nucleotides, the CDR3 is TGTGCCAGCAGTGATGGTAGTCCCACCAATCAGCCCCAGCATTTT.